The rows below give T cell receptor beta chains drawn from one sample of a study of blood T cells in healthy people across ages. TCRdb re-derived calls from the 5' RACE reads in MiXCR, one entry per CDR3 protein. The table lists hundreds of thousands of distinct CDR3 sequences, roughly 32% of them singletons, with about 16% in the top ten. Sequencing used blood. These receptors all come from a woman older than 75 in good health. CDR3s include the opening cysteine and the closing phenylalanine or tryptophan. Each record gives: CDR3 length, V gene, D gene, clone size, J gene, CDR3 protein, CDR3 DNA. The D gene is left open where the match is weak. Expanded clones get a size class; other rows say once, few or many, or leave the size out.

length: 14; V: TRBV9; D: TRBD1; size: many; J: TRBJ2-5; CDR3: CASSVEQGWETQYF; DNA: TGTGCCAGCAGCGTAGAACAGGGGTGGGAGACCCAGTACTTC
length: 18; V: TRBV7-2; D: TRBD2; size: many; J: TRBJ2-5; CDR3: CASSLVATSGGGPETQYF; DNA: TGTGCCAGCAGCTTAGTGGCCACTAGCGGGGGAGGTCCAGAGACCCAGTACTTC
length: 15; V: TRBV7-2; D: TRBD1; size: many; J: TRBJ1-2; CDR3: CASSLGPGGDYGYTF; DNA: TGTGCCAGCAGCTTAGGGCCAGGGGGCGACTATGGCTACACCTTC
length: 17; V: TRBV5-5; D: NA; size: many; J: TRBJ2-1; CDR3: CASSLTPGGANYNEQFF; DNA: TGTGCCAGCAGCTTGACCCCCGGGGGAGCTAACTACAATGAGCAGTTCTTC
length: 15; V: TRBV27; D: TRBD2; size: once; J: TRBJ2-1; CDR3: CASSLSTSWYNEQFF; DNA: TGTGCCAGCAGTTTATCGACTAGCTGGTACAATGAGCAGTTCTTC
length: 14; V: TRBV9; D: NA; size: few; J: TRBJ1-1; CDR3: CASSATERGSEAFF; DNA: TGTGCCAGCAGCGCCACCGAGAGAGGGTCTGAAGCTTTCTTT
length: 15; V: TRBV20-1; D: TRBD2; size: many; J: TRBJ2-7; CDR3: CSAREGAGVSYEQYF; DNA: TGCAGTGCTAGAGAAGGAGCGGGGGTCTCCTACGAGCAGTACTTC
length: 16; V: TRBV13; D: TRBD1; size: few; J: TRBJ2-5; CDR3: CASSLGSGTGVETQYF; DNA: TGTGCCAGCAGCTTAGGTTCCGGGACAGGGGTTGAGACCCAGTACTTC
length: 14; V: TRBV5-1; D: NA; size: many; J: TRBJ2-7; CDR3: CASSSETISYEQYF; DNA: TGCGCCAGCAGCTCGGAGACAATCTCCTACGAGCAGTACTTC
length: 15; V: TRBV20-1; D: NA; size: NA; J: TRBJ2-7; CDR3: CSAQDRSGSWYEQYF; DNA: TGCAGTGCACAGGACAGGAGCGGGAGCTGGTACGAGCAGTACTTC
length: 15; V: TRBV4-3; D: NA; size: many; J: TRBJ2-4; CDR3: CASSQNRGAKNIQYF; DNA: TGCGCCAGCAGCCAGAACCGGGGGGCCAAAAACATTCAGTACTTC
length: 13; V: TRBV15; D: NA; size: many; J: TRBJ1-6; CDR3: CATSRGWDSPLHF; DNA: TGTGCCACCAGCAGAGGGTGGGATTCACCCCTCCACTTT
length: 13; V: TRBV29-1; D: NA; size: NA; J: TRBJ1-1; CDR3: CSVDPSAGEGAFF; DNA: TGCAGCGTTGATCCGTCGGCAGGTGAGGGGGCTTTCTTT
length: 14; V: TRBV20-1; D: NA; size: many; J: TRBJ2-7; CDR3: CSASRGVLSYEQYF; DNA: TGCAGTGCTAGCCGTGGCGTCCTCTCCTACGAGCAGTACTTC
length: 13; V: TRBV27; D: NA; size: many; J: TRBJ1-2; CDR3: CASSLRLREGYTF; DNA: TGTGCCAGCAGTTTAAGGCTCCGTGAGGGCTACACCTTC
length: 15; V: TRBV6-2/TRBV6-3; D: TRBD1; size: NA; J: TRBJ1-1; CDR3: CASSYPQGASTEAFF; DNA: TGTGCCAGCAGTTACCCTCAGGGGGCAAGCACTGAAGCTTTCTTT
length: 16; V: TRBV20-1; D: TRBD2; size: few; J: TRBJ2-7; CDR3: CSARDPSSGGYNEQYF; DNA: TGCAGTGCTAGAGATCCCTCTAGCGGGGGCTACAATGAGCAGTACTTC
length: 16; V: TRBV7-8; D: NA; size: few; J: TRBJ2-5; CDR3: CASSLDLNGPQETQYF; DNA: TGTGCCAGCAGCTTAGACCTGAACGGTCCCCAAGAGACCCAGTACTTC
length: 14; V: TRBV20-1; D: NA; size: many; J: TRBJ2-3; CDR3: CSASRGAYTDLQYF; DNA: TGCAGTGCTTCTCGGGGGGCCTACACAGATCTGCAGTATTTT
length: 12; V: TRBV10-3; D: NA; size: many; J: TRBJ2-7; CDR3: CAISSGDGGQYF; DNA: TGTGCCATCTCTTCAGGGGATGGGGGGCAGTACTTC
length: 14; V: TRBV5-1; D: NA; size: many; J: TRBJ2-3; CDR3: CASSLDGRGDTQYF; DNA: TGCGCCAGCAGCTTGGACGGGCGTGGAGATACGCAGTATTTT
length: 14; V: TRBV28; D: TRBD2; size: many; J: TRBJ2-1; CDR3: CASSLLGLAGEQFF; DNA: TGTGCCAGCAGTTTATTGGGACTAGCGGGGGAGCAGTTCTTC
length: 13; V: TRBV7-6; D: NA; size: NA; J: TRBJ2-2; CDR3: CASSLRLSGELFF; DNA: TGTGCCAGCAGCTTAAGACTCTCCGGGGAGCTGTTTTTT
length: 15; V: TRBV20-1; D: TRBD2; size: NA; J: TRBJ2-7; CDR3: CSASGLAGISKGQYF; DNA: TGCAGTGCTAGTGGCCTAGCGGGGATTTCGAAAGGGCAGTACTTC
length: 13; V: TRBV29-1; D: NA; size: NA; J: TRBJ2-7; CDR3: CSVELDRGYEQYF; DNA: TGCAGCGTTGAGCTGGACCGGGGCTACGAGCAGTACTTC
length: 13; V: TRBV5-1; D: TRBD1; size: NA; J: TRBJ2-5; CDR3: CASGAGGLETQYF; DNA: TGCGCCAGCGGCGCAGGGGGCCTAGAGACCCAGTACTTC
length: 14; V: TRBV20-1; D: NA; size: NA; J: TRBJ2-1; CDR3: CSAKQAPTLNEQFF; DNA: TGCAGTGCTAAACAGGCCCCAACCCTTAATGAACAGTTCTTC
length: 18; V: TRBV7-9; D: NA; size: many; J: TRBJ2-5; CDR3: CASSLATLARAPEETQYF; DNA: TGTGCCAGCAGCTTAGCAACATTAGCCCGAGCCCCGGAAGAGACCCAGTACTTC
length: 14; V: TRBV7-3; D: NA; size: many; J: TRBJ2-3; CDR3: CASSPLVETDTQYF; DNA: TGTGCCAGCAGCCCCTTAGTAGAGACAGATACGCAGTATTTT